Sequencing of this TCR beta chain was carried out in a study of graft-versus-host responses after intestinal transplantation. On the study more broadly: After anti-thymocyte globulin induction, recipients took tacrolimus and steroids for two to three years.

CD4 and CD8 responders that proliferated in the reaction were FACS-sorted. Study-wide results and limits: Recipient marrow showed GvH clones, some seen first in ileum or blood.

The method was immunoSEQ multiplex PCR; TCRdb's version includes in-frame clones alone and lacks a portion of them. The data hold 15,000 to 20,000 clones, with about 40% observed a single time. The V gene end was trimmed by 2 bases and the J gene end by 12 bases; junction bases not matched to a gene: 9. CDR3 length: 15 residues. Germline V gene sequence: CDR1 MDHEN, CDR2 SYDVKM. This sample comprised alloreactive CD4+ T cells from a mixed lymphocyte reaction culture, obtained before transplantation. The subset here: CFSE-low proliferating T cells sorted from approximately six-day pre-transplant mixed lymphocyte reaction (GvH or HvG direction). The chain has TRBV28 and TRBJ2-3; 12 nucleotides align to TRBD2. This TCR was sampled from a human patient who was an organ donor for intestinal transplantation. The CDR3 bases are TGTGCCAGCAGTTTAACCCTAGCGGGAGGGTTTACACAGTATTTT. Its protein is CASSLTLAGGFTQYF.